These T cell receptor beta chains were read from a single sample in a study of control samples from healthy donors and cancer patients. Only in-frame clones appear in the TCRdb table, and some are missing; sequencing was by immunoSEQ multiplex PCR. The sample carries approximately 100,000 clones, around nine tenths recorded once. Material: blood. All receptors derive from a man aged 30 to 45 in good health. Both conserved end residues are trimmed from each CDR3.

V,CDR3
TRBV7-2,ASSQRGLVSNEQF
TRBV5-1,ASSPGSAGHQPQH
TRBV7-9,ASSSGGDTQY
TRBV19,ASSTLQGAEAF
TRBV24-1,ATSDYGETDTQY
TRBV7-9,ASSVLDGQMVARTGELF
TRBV5-1,ASSVGQPTEAF
TRBV10-3,AIRTNGGPSYEQY
TRBV28,ASSLLDSLVRPQH
TRBV3-1/TRBV3-2,ASSRGDSPEAF
TRBV6-5,ASTPDSPYGYT
TRBV7-8,ASSLAGEKETQY
TRBV9,ASSATFGQAFLGYT
TRBV9,ASSVGGTDHNEKLF
TRBV27,ASREQGREEKLF
TRBV12-5,ASGLGDRGNQPQH
TRBV29-1,SVLDRGLAAEAF
TRBV19,ASSIAGRQETQY
TRBV5-1,ASSLASDTQY
TRBV6-7,ASRQMVPGGMIVDEQF
TRBV6-2/TRBV6-3,ASSYDTSYGYT
TRBV27,ASSLTYSGRLGYGYT
TRBV30,AWSAMTGANSPLH
TRBV6-5,ASRDTGLPTDTQY
TRBV6-5,ASSYFAGAEETQY
TRBV27,ASSLSSVPYYEQY
TRBV4-1,ASSHQSQPQH
TRBV5-1,ASGSGQPVDEAF
TRBV29-1,SVVEFSIQY
TRBV27,ASSLIGGRGQPQH
TRBV5-6,ASSLLQGYNEQF
TRBV7-7,ASSNRDRVGETQY
TRBV4-2,ASSQEGGGTKETQY
TRBV5-1,ASSQNTEAF
TRBV7-9,ASSSYRGSYEQY
TRBV4-1,ASSQDSGASGTEAF
TRBV30,AWSAQGVSGNTIY